The clone carrying this TCR beta chain turned up a few times. Its antigen is not known. Reverse transcription of all isolated RNA meant that expressed TCRB transcripts were sequenced. The table came from immunoSEQ multiplex PCR; TCRdb's copy has only in-frame clones and leaves some out. The repertoire consists of 350,000 or so clones, with roughly a fifth occurring once and the leading ten covering approximately 0.043%. Germline assignment: CDR1 SEHNR and CDR2 FQNEAQ (reference sequence). CDR3 length: 14 residues. Trimming pared 5 bases from V and 0 bases from J, leaving 11 bases between. The data originate from a study of beta chain features in type 1 diabetes. Study-wide results and limits: Across all four CD4+ subsets, people with type 1 diabetes showed modestly shorter TCRB CDR3s.

The chain uses TRBV7-9 and TRBJ2-7; D unresolved. Sequencing was done on a sample of naive CD4+ T cells from blood. This receptor was obtained from a young woman in good health. The CDR3 sequence is CASSVSTGSYEQYF. As DNA, the CDR3 is TGTGCCAGCAGCGTCTCGACTGGCTCCTACGAGCAGTACTTC.